A single sample is the source of the 22 T cell receptor beta chains below, sequenced in a study of shared clonotypes between healthy human individuals (TCRdb year 2020). To prepare the library, the immunoSEQ multiplex PCR assay was applied. In its TCRdb copy, this immuneACCESS table keeps in-frame sequences only and misses some clones. Where compared with another copy, unresolved V genes explain less than half of these, and the others have no known cause. Recorded for this sample are about 980,000 clones; over 60% of them occurred a single time. The biggest ten clones account for over 1.3% of the sample. Input material: memory CD4+ T cells sorted from blood. Read against the paper, the sample's cell subset or site label means: CD45RA-negative fraction. The receptors stem from a man younger than 35 in good health.

V and J are TRBV4-3 and TRBJ2-1; possible D gene TRBD2, 6 bases. CDR1 is LGHNA, CDR2 YSLEER, per germline. V shed 0 bases and J shed 6 bases, with 24 bases lying between them. The CDR3 is 19 amino acids. CDR3 nucleotides: TGCGCCAGCAGCCAAGATGGGCCGGGAGTGGTTATTCGCCGCAATGAGCAGTTCTTC. This encodes CASSQDGPGVVIRRNEQFF.

Of note for this clone: Within the sample, other DNA sequences also encode this same CDR3. This chain joins TRBV5-1 and TRBJ1-3; 7 bases fit TRBD1. The CDR3 extends over 14 amino acids. Per the germline V gene, CDR1 is SGHRS and CDR2 is YFSETQ. V was pared by 0 bases and J by 4 bases, with 1 base of the junction left unmatched. DNA for the CDR3: TGCGCCAGCAGCTTGGCGGGACAGGGAAACACCATATATTTT. The encoded protein is CASSLAGQGNTIYF.

The rearrangement uses TRBV18 and TRBJ2-7; D remains unclear. This CDR3 contains 14 residues. The germline gives CDR1 KGHSH, CDR2 LQKENI. V lost 0 bases and J lost 9, with 15 bases in between. DNA of the CDR3: TGTGCCAGCTCACCACCAAGCCCCCTTCATGTGCAGTACTTC. It codes for CASSPPSPLHVQYF. The whole variable domain, filled in from reference TRBV18 and TRBJ2-7, reads NAGVMQNPRHLVRRRGQEARLRCSPMKGHSHVYWYRQLPEEGLKFMVYLQKENIIDESGMPKERFSAEFPKEGPSILRIQQVVRGDSAAYFCASSPPSPLHVQYFGPGTRLTVT.

Only one count was recorded for this clone. This chain connects TRBV4-1 to TRBJ1-4, with D maybe TRBD1 (6 bases). The CDR3 has 15 residues. Trimming stripped 3 bases from V and 4 bases from J, with 12 bases between. The germline gives CDR1 MGHRA, CDR2 YSYEKL. CDR3 protein: CASSQMTGLNEKLFF. CDR3 bases: TGCGCCAGCAGCCAGATGACAGGCCTTAATGAAAAACTGTTTTTT.

The CDR3 bases are TGTGCCAGCAGTGGGACTAGCGGGAGGAAAGAGACCCAGTACTTC. Translated: CASSGTSGRKETQYF. The chain recombines TRBV2 with TRBJ2-5; 14 bases are shared with TRBD2. Trimming cost V 4 bases and J 3 bases; bases outside gene matches: 1. The CDR3 is 15 residues long. Germline-derived CDR1 and CDR2 are SNHLY and FYNNEI.

The genes are TRBV9 and TRBJ2-2; D is uncertain. The CDR3 spans 15 residues. Germline V gives CDR1 SGDLS, CDR2 YYNGEE. Trimming stripped 1 base from V and 2 bases from J, with 9 bases between. The CDR3 region is CASSVRPDNTGELFF. CDR3 coding DNA: TGTGCCAGCAGCGTAAGGCCGGACAACACCGGGGAGCTGTTTTTT.

The chain uses TRBV23-1 and TRBJ1-6, with D possibly matching TRBD1 (6 bases). TRBV23-1 is filed as an ORF, its function uncertain. CDR3 length: 18 residues. V lost 4 bases and J 8 bases, leaving 24 bases between the germline ends. Here the CDR3 reads CASSPVPSGPGADSPLHF. The CDR3 bases are TGCGCCAGCAGTCCTGTACCATCAGGTCCAGGGGCAGATTCACCCCTCCACTTT.

The CDR3 coding sequence is TGTGCCAGCAGCTCTTCCAGGGGCGGGTACGAGCAGTACTTC. Amino acids: CASSSSRGGYEQYF. The gene calls are TRBV7-2 and TRBJ2-7; possible D gene TRBD1, 6 bases. Germline V gene data show CDR1 as SGHTA and CDR2 as FQGNSA. Trimming removed 4 bases from V and 4 bases from J, with 14 bases in between. CDR3 length: 14 amino acids.

Concerning this clone: Other DNA sequences within the sample encode an identical CDR3. The chain uses TRBV18 and TRBJ1-5; D remains unclear. V lost 3 bases and J lost 4, with 7 bases in between. Germline V lookup: CDR1 KGHSH, CDR2 LQKENI. The CDR3 covers 13 residues. DNA of the CDR3: TGTGCCAGCTCACCGGCGGATAATCAGCCCCAGCATTTT. The encoded protein is CASSPADNQPQHF.

The V gene is TRBV21-1, the J gene TRBJ1-5; the DNA was not compared with TRBD1, the D call given in the table. TRBV21-1 counts as a pseudogene. This CDR3 region has 16 residues. The CDR3 loop reads CASSKVWPGANQPQHF. CDR3 coding DNA: TGTGCCAGCAGCAAAGTTTGGCCAGGGGCCAATCAGCCCCAGCATTTT.

The rearrangement joins TRBV6-6 to TRBJ1-1; 8 bases are a match to TRBD1. There are 12 residues in the CDR3. Looked up from germline, CDR1 is MNHNY and CDR2 is SVGAGI (reference sequence). V lost 6 bases and J lost 6; bases outside the gene matches: 3. This CDR3 is CASRGQAPEAFF. In nucleotides, the CDR3 is TGTGCCAGCAGGGGACAGGCTCCTGAAGCTTTCTTT.

The V gene is TRBV19, the J gene TRBJ1-1; D remains unclear. Germline V gene sequence: CDR1 LNHDA, CDR2 SQIVND (reference sequence). V was trimmed by 1 base and J by 4 bases, leaving 1 base between them. This CDR3 is built from 11 residues. Here the CDR3 DNA reads TGTGCCAGTAGTATAGCCACTGAAGCTTTCTTT. Its protein is CASSIATEAFF.

The rearrangement links TRBV6-4 to TRBJ2-1; 9 bases match TRBD2. The CDR3 has 17 residues. V shed 5 bases, J shed 0 bases, and the junction held 8 bases outside the gene matches. Germline values: CDR1 MRHNA, CDR2 SNTAGT. CDR3 bases: TGTGCCAGCAGTCTACTAGCGGGCGTGAGCTCCTACAATGAGCAGTTCTTC. Translating gives CASSLLAGVSSYNEQFF.

The rearrangement links TRBV15 to TRBJ1-5; possibly TRBD1 for D (5 bases). The germline V and J ends were trimmed by 3 bases and 6 bases, with 15 bases remaining between them. The CDR3 extends over 15 amino acids. The germline V gene has CDR1 LNHNV and CDR2 YYDKDF (reference sequence). DNA of the CDR3: TGTGCCACCAGCAGGAGTCTGGGGGTAGGTCAGCCCCAGCATTTT. Translation: CATSRSLGVGQPQHF. The whole variable domain, filled in from reference TRBV15 and TRBJ1-5, reads DAMVIQNPRYQVTQFGKPVTLSCSQTLNHNVMYWYQQKSSQAPKLLFHYYDKDFNNEADTPDNFQSRRPNTSFCFLDIRSPGLGDTAMYLCATSRSLGVGQPQHFGDGTRLSIL.

The chain recombines TRBV9 with TRBJ2-1; D is perhaps TRBD1 (6 bases). The CDR3 consists of 15 residues. Trimming took 3 bases from V and 5 from J, leaving 15 bases between them. The V gene's germline CDR1 is SGDLS and CDR2 YYNGEE. For the CDR3, the DNA is TGTGCCAGCAGCGCGAGCCACAGGGAAGACAATGAGCAGTTCTTC. Its translation is CASSASHREDNEQFF.

The chain recombines TRBV5-6 with TRBJ1-2; D ambiguous. V dropped 4 bases and J dropped 4 bases, with 11 bases sitting between them. CDR1 SGHDT and CDR2 YYEEEE come from the germline V gene. The CDR3 is 13 amino acids. CDR3 nucleotides: TGTGCCAGCAGCCCTGGACTGATCTATGGCTACACCTTC. It is translated as CASSPGLIYGYTF.

The J gene is TRBJ1-1, the V gene TRBV6-4; no firm D call. Trimming shortened V by 4 bases and J by 0 bases, and 6 bases separated the two germline ends. Germline-derived CDR1 and CDR2 are MRHNA and SNTAGT. This CDR3 contains 13 residues. The CDR3 reads CASSARMNTEAFF. The CDR3 region has the DNA TGTGCCAGCAGTGCAAGAATGAACACTGAAGCTTTCTTT.

V and J are TRBV9 and TRBJ2-2, with 11 positions matching TRBD1. CDR1 SGDLS and CDR2 YYNGEE come from the germline V gene. With 1 base clipped from V and 7 bases from J, the junction kept 12 bases outside the gene matches. The CDR3 is 18 residues long. The CDR3 loop is CASSVHPGQGEGGGELFF. The CDR3 DNA is TGTGCCAGCAGCGTACACCCGGGACAGGGGGAAGGCGGCGGGGAGCTGTTTTTT. The whole variable domain, remainder taken from reference TRBV9 and TRBJ2-2, is DSGVTQTPKHLITATGQRVTLRCSPRSGDLSVYWYQQSLDQGLQFLIQYYNGEERAKGNILERFSAQQFPDLHSELNLSSLELGDSALYFCASSVHPGQGEGGGELFFGEGSRLTVL.

V gene TRBV10-2 combines with J gene TRBJ1-2; possibly TRBD1 for D (5 bases). The germline CDR1 and CDR2 sequences are WSHSY and SAAADI. The CDR3 loop spans 14 amino acids. With 3 bases removed from V and 8 bases from J, the gap between germline ends came to 16 bases. The CDR3 protein is CASSDLGGSRGYTF. In DNA, the CDR3 is TGCGCCAGCAGTGATCTCGGGGGATCTAGAGGCTACACCTTC.

V and J are TRBV6-5 and TRBJ2-1, with 11 bases aligning to TRBD1. V lost 4 bases, J lost 4 bases, and 3 bases stayed unmatched. CDR1 is MNHEY, CDR2 SVGAGI, per germline. This CDR3 contains 15 residues. In nucleotides, the CDR3 is TGTGCCAGCAGTTTGGACAGGGGGCTATACAATGAGCAGTTCTTC. Its translation is CASSLDRGLYNEQFF.

This chain links TRBV5-1 with TRBJ2-3, with TRBD2 matching over 7 bases. With V trimmed by 4 bases and J by 2 bases, 7 bases remained unmatched. The CDR3 spans 15 residues. CDR1 is SGHRS, CDR2 YFSETQ, per germline. For the CDR3, the DNA is TGCGCCAGCAGCCCCAGCGGGGTTTCCACAGATACGCAGTATTTT. Residues: CASSPSGVSTDTQYF.

The chain combines TRBV6-1 with TRBJ1-6, with 7 bases fitting TRBD1. Germline V CDR1 and CDR2: MNHNS, SASEGT. The CDR3 contains 14 residues. Unmatched junction bases numbered 5, after V lost 5 bases and J lost 7 bases. DNA of the CDR3: TGTGCCAGCAGTCCTACAGGGGCCAATTCACCCCTCCACTTT. Its translation is CASSPTGANSPLHF.